Described below is a single TCR beta chain sequence and its context. Its antigen is undetermined. At one boundary the junction diverges from the germline segment, which might be a read error. CDR1 and CDR2 from the germline V gene are MNHEY and SVGAGI. This CDR3 comprises 14 residues. These data belong to a study of T cells in Graves' hyperthyroidism and ophthalmopathy. Study-wide results and caveats: Blood shared most expanded thyroid clonotypes above 0.001.

Amplification targeted TCR beta CDR3 regions from RNA transcripts. A set of HTBI primers served as the primers for a first-round RT-PCR of the TCR CDR3. One entry per CDR3 protein results from TCRdb running MiXCR on the multiplex PCR reads. The data hold roughly 700,000 distinct CDR3 sequences, with 30% to 40% observed a single time. An absence of ophthalmopathy progression within 18 months meant stable Graves' hyperthyroidism. Uncontrolled infection, other autoimmune disease, pregnancy or lactation excluded patients. Diagnoses rested on clinical symptoms, serum thyroxine and TRAb, thyroid ultrasound and orbital computed tomography.

The genes are TRBV6-5 and TRBJ1-5, with no clear D. This TCR came from a woman aged 40 to 50 with Graves' hyperthyroidism. What was sequenced was blood. The CDR3 spells CANSYRGYGQPQHF. For the CDR3, the DNA is TGTGCCAACAGTTACAGAGGGTATGGGCAGCCCCAGCATTTT.